The 21 T cell receptor beta chains given below trace back to one sample, sequenced in a study of cytomegalovirus exposure and HLA in healthy donors (dated by TCRdb to the late 2010s). To prepare the library, the immunoSEQ multiplex PCR assay was applied. TCRdb's version of the immuneACCESS table is confined to in-frame rearrangements and falls short of the full clone set. An unresolved V gene accounts for under half of the shortfall where checked; the remainder is of unknown origin. Recorded for this sample are just under 150,000 clones; roughly 89% of them occurred a single time. The ten largest clones represent 4.5% of the sample. The specimen was PBMCs. These receptors all stem from a man aged 18 to 29 in good health and CMV-seropositive.

The rearrangement joins TRBV7-8 to TRBJ2-1; 10 nucleotides agree with TRBD2. Germline V gene sequence: CDR1 SGHVS, CDR2 FQNEAQ. CDR3 length equals 18 residues. Losses at the gene ends were 4 bases for V and 9 bases for J; bases not matched to a gene: 18. As DNA, the CDR3 is TGTGCCAGCAGCTCCCTATACACTAGCGGGACCCCTCGGGGTGAGCAGTTCTTC. Protein sequence: CASSSLYTSGTPRGEQFF.

V usage is TRBV5-1 and J usage is TRBJ1-1; TRBD1 matches at 8 bases. The V segment lost 0 bases and the J segment 4 bases; nucleotides outside the gene matches: 2. Germline values: CDR1 SGHRS, CDR2 YFSETQ. The CDR3 sequence is 14 residues long. The CDR3 DNA reads TGCGCCAGCAGCTTGGGGACAGGGTCCACTGAAGCTTTCTTT. Its translation is CASSLGTGSTEAFF. The full variable domain, in which reference TRBV5-1 and TRBJ1-1 provide the parts outside the CDR3, is KAGVTQTPRYLIKTRGQQVTLSCSPISGHRSVSWYQQTPGQGLQFLFEYFSETQRNKGNFPGRFSGRQFSNSRSEMNVSTLELGDSALYLCASSLGTGSTEAFFGQGTRLTVV.

Concerning this clone itself: Additional DNA sequences in this sample encode the identical CDR3. The V call is TRBV11-2, the J call TRBJ2-5; 7 bases map to TRBD1. This CDR3 is 13 amino acids long. With 8 bases clipped from V and 3 bases from J, the junction kept 6 bases outside the gene matches. Germline assignment: CDR1 SGHAT and CDR2 FQNNGV. The CDR3 region is CASRRTGEETQYF. The CDR3 DNA reads as TGTGCCAGCCGGCGAACAGGGGAAGAGACCCAGTACTTC.

This chain connects TRBV5-1 to TRBJ1-5; no clear D. This CDR3 is 12 amino acids long. Germline V gene data show CDR1 as SGHRS and CDR2 as YFSETQ. V lost 4 bases and J 10 bases, leaving 12 bases between the germline ends. CDR3 protein: CASSDPPGPQHF. The CDR3 DNA reads as TGCGCCAGCAGCGATCCGCCGGGACCCCAGCATTTT.

This chain links TRBV6-5 with TRBJ2-1; 10 nucleotides match TRBD1. After removal of 3 bases from V and 7 bases from J, the junction contained 6 bases not matched to a gene. CDR1 and CDR2 (germline): MNHEY, SVGAGI. The CDR3 is 15 amino acids. The CDR3 DNA reads as TGTGCCAGCAGTTATGGGACAGGGGCGGAAAATGAGCAGTTCTTC. Its translation is CASSYGTGAENEQFF.

The chain is built from TRBV28 and TRBJ1-3, with 7 nucleotides matching TRBD1. Unmatched junction bases numbered 7, after V lost 7 bases and J lost 4 bases. Per germline, CDR1 MDHEN and CDR2 SYDVKM. This CDR3 has 14 amino acids. The CDR3 sequence: CASNPGGLGNTIYF. The DNA of the CDR3 is TGTGCCAGCAACCCAGGGGGGCTCGGAAACACCATATATTTT.

The J gene is TRBJ2-5, the V gene TRBV5-1; possible D gene TRBD1, 6 bases. Germline V gene lookup returns CDR1 SGHRS and CDR2 YFSETQ. The CDR3 length is 14 residues. Trimming left V 5 bases short and J 2 bases short, with 13 bases between. Here the CDR3 DNA reads TGCGCCAGCAGGAGAGGGGGATATCAAGAGACCCAGTACTTC. Its protein product is CASRRGGYQETQYF.

The chain joins TRBV11-1 to TRBJ2-7; the D gene is possibly TRBD1 (6 bases). With 0 bases removed from V and 6 bases from J, the gap between germline ends came to 9 bases. The CDR3 is 13 residues long. Germline loops: CDR1 SGHAT, CDR2 FQDESV (reference sequence). This CDR3 reads CASSLARGTEQYF. The CDR3 coding sequence is TGTGCCAGCAGCTTAGCGAGGGGGACCGAGCAGTACTTC.

The V gene is TRBV29-1, the J gene TRBJ2-3, with 7 nucleotides matching TRBD2. Trimming took 8 bases from V and 6 from J; bases not matched to a gene: 8. The germline gives CDR1 SQVTM, CDR2 ANQGSEA. This CDR3 spans 12 amino acids. The CDR3 DNA sequence: TGCAGCCCTGTATGGGGGGGGGATACGCAGTATTTT. Protein: CSPVWGGDTQYF.

V usage is TRBV29-1 and J usage is TRBJ1-1; D is ambiguous. CDR1 is SQVTM, CDR2 ANQGSEA, per germline. With 5 bases removed from V and 1 base from J, the gap between germline ends came to 8 bases. The CDR3 is 12 residues long. The CDR3 reads CSVPDSNTEAFF. The DNA for the CDR3 is TGCAGCGTTCCAGATTCGAACACTGAAGCTTTCTTT.

The table lists this clone with a few counts. The chain carries TRBV25-1 and TRBJ1-2; no clear D gene. From germline, CDR1 is MGHDK and CDR2 SYGVNS. V lost 8 bases, J lost 5 bases, and 9 bases lay in between. The CDR3 loop spans 11 amino acids. The DNA of the CDR3 is TGTGCCAGCCTCGGAGAATATGGCTACACCTTC. Residues: CASLGEYGYTF.

The chain uses TRBV4-1 and TRBJ2-5; the D gene is possibly TRBD2 (7 bases). The CDR3 is 17 residues long. Germline CDR1 MGHRA, CDR2 YSYEKL. Trimming took off 2 bases at V and 5 bases at J, with 21 bases between the two ends. CDR3 sequence (DNA): TGCGCCAGCAGCCAATCCTCGGGCAGGGGAGGGAAGGAGACCCAGTACTTC. It encodes CASSQSSGRGGKETQYF.

The J gene is TRBJ2-3, the V gene TRBV5-4, with 8 bases matching TRBD1. The germline V gene has CDR1 SGHNT and CDR2 YYREEE (reference sequence). V lost 4 bases, J lost 6 bases, and 10 bases stayed unmatched. This CDR3 contains 15 residues. CDR3 coding DNA: TGTGCCAGCAGCCCCGGACAGGGTCGATCGGATACGCAGTATTTT. This translates into CASSPGQGRSDTQYF.

The rearrangement uses TRBV6-6 and TRBJ2-1; 9 bases are a match to TRBD2. Germline trimming cut 1 base from V and 9 bases from J; bases unmatched to any gene: 7. Germline V gene data show CDR1 as MNHNY and CDR2 as SVGAGI (reference sequence). The CDR3 is 15 residues long. The CDR3 loop reads CASSYYQREVGEQFF. The CDR3 DNA follows: TGTGCCAGCAGTTACTATCAGCGGGAGGTGGGTGAGCAGTTCTTC.

This chain links TRBV6-5 with TRBJ1-1; TRBD1 aligns across 8 bases. There are 14 residues in the CDR3. Germline V CDR1 and CDR2: MNHEY, SVGAGI. J gave up 0 bases and V 5 bases, and 2 bases lay outside the gene matches. This CDR3 reads CASSDRGMNTEAFF. CDR3 bases: TGTGCCAGCAGTGACAGGGGTATGAACACTGAAGCTTTCTTT.

The rearrangement links TRBV7-9 to TRBJ2-7; TRBD2 matches at 9 bases. The CDR3 is 15 amino acids. Germline CDR1 is SEHNR and CDR2 is FQNEAQ (reference sequence). The V and J ends lost 4 bases and 6 bases, in that order; junction bases with no gene match: 10. The CDR3 region is CASSWASSGSGEQYF. The CDR3 coding sequence is TGTGCCAGCAGCTGGGCCAGTAGCGGGAGCGGCGAGCAGTACTTC.

The rearrangement uses TRBV18 and TRBJ2-6; D remains ambiguous. The CDR3 has 14 amino acids. The germline V gene encodes CDR1 KGHSH and CDR2 LQKENI. The V end was cut by 3 bases, the J end by 1 base, with 4 bases between. CDR3 sequence reads: CASSPRSGANVLTF. The CDR3, as DNA: TGTGCCAGCTCACCGAGGTCTGGGGCCAACGTCCTGACTTTC.

This clone was seen just once. This chain uses TRBV5-4 with TRBJ2-1, with 14 nucleotides matching TRBD2. The length of the CDR3 is 15 residues. J was trimmed by 6 bases and V by 5 bases; bases with no gene match: 4. The V gene's germline CDR1 is SGHNT and CDR2 YYREEE (reference sequence). CDR3 nucleotides: TGTGCCAGCAGTTTAGGACTAGCGGGGGGCAATGAGCAGTTCTTC. Residues: CASSLGLAGGNEQFF.

The rearrangement uses TRBV30 and TRBJ1-3; D is perhaps TRBD1 (6 bases). The V end was cut by 2 bases, the J end by 0 bases, with 17 bases between. There are 17 residues in the CDR3. Germline V lookup: CDR1 GTSNPN, CDR2 SVGIG (reference sequence). The CDR3 is CAWSNGQPFDSGNTIYF. The CDR3 bases are TGTGCCTGGAGTAACGGACAGCCTTTCGACTCTGGAAACACCATATATTTT.

This clone has a handful of counts. V and J are TRBV30 and TRBJ1-5; D uncertain. In germline, CDR1 is GTSNPN, CDR2 SVGIG (reference sequence). V was trimmed by 2 bases and J by 5 bases, leaving 10 bases between them. The CDR3 is 13 residues long. The CDR3 region has the DNA TGTGCCTGGAGTCCAGGCTTTGATCAGCCCCAGCATTTT. It yields the protein CAWSPGFDQPQHF.

The chain joins TRBV28 to TRBJ1-5; 8 bases align to TRBD1. Per the germline V gene, CDR1 is MDHEN and CDR2 is SYDVKM. Trimming cost V 5 bases and J 6 bases; bases outside gene matches: 3. The CDR3 runs 13 residues. In DNA, the CDR3 is TGTGCCAGCAGTCAGGGGGCCTCTCAGCCCCAGCATTTT. Translation gives CASSQGASQPQHF.